This note documents a single T cell receptor (beta chain) sequence. This entry belongs to a study of blood T cell repertoires in COVID-19. Study-wide context: Acute and convalescent COVID-19 samples came from the United States, Italy and Spain. In each case, the material was cDNA or gDNA derived from T cells, B-cell-depleted T cells, or PBMCs.

Cohort 3 donors were reported recovered after two negative PCRs, clearance, or symptom resolution. Assay used: immunoSEQ multiplex PCR; TCRdb lists only in-frame clones, some missing. The sample has about 230,000 clones, under 90% seen once. This CDR3 contains 15 residues. V was trimmed by 3 bases and J by 4 bases, leaving 15 bases between them. Germline V gives CDR1 GTSNPN, CDR2 SVGIG (reference sequence). The receptor comes from a man in his 60s who had recovered from COVID-19. The source material was PBMCs or T cells enriched from blood (not recorded which). The chain couples TRBV30 to TRBJ2-2; D is unresolved. DNA for the CDR3: TGTGCCTGGAGCAGATCATCTTCGGGCACCGGGGAGCTGTTTTTT. Protein product: CAWSRSSSGTGELFF.